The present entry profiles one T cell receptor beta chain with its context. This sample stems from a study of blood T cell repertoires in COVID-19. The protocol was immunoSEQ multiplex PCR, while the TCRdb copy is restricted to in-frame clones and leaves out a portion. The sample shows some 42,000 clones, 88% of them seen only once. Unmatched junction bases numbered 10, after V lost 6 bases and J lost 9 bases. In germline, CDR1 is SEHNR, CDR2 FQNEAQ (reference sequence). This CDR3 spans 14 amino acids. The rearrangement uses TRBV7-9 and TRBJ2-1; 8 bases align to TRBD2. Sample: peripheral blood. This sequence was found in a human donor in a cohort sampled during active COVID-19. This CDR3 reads CASSEAGDRGEQFF. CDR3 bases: TGTGCCAGCAGTGAAGCGGGAGATCGAGGTGAGCAGTTCTTC.